These 22 T cell receptor beta chains came from one sample sequenced in a study of blood T cells in healthy people across ages. Through a sample-barcoded 5' primer and a J-beta primer mix, a second PCR was run for roughly 6 to 11 cycles. Each CDR3 protein is one row after TCRdb ran MiXCR on the 5' RACE reads. In the table there are roughly 650,000 distinct CDR3 sequences, roughly 32% of which are singletons. Material for sequencing was blood. The receptors were gathered from an elderly woman in good health.

This clonotype was detected ten times or more. This chain connects TRBV6-2 or TRBV6-3 to TRBJ2-7; perhaps TRBD1 as D (6 bases). Germline CDR1 MNHEY, CDR2 SVGEGT. V lost 0 bases and J lost 4, with 13 bases in between. The CDR3 extends over 15 amino acids. CDR3 residues: CASSYSTGTFYEQYF. The CDR3 DNA is TGTGCCAGCAGTTACTCGACGGGGACATTTTACGAGCAGTACTTC.

Only one count was recorded for this clonotype. The CDR3 reads CASSLERAHEQFF. CDR3 DNA: TGTGCCAGCAGCCTCGAGAGGGCCCATGAGCAGTTCTTC. The chain carries TRBV7-9 and TRBJ2-1; D is possibly TRBD2 (5 bases). V lost 5 bases to trimming and J lost 8 bases, with 13 bases between them. In germline, CDR1 is SEHNR, CDR2 FQNEAQ (reference sequence). This CDR3 is 13 amino acids long.

This clonotype was counted ten times or more. The rearrangement joins TRBV6-6 to TRBJ1-2; perhaps TRBD1 as D (5 bases). CDR3 size: 17 residues. V shed 8 bases and J shed 4 bases, with 26 bases lying between them. Germline lookup yields CDR1 MNHNY and CDR2 SVGAGI (reference sequence). CDR3 coding DNA: TGTGCCAGCTCCTTTTTGGGACCGGACCCTGAGAGCTATGGCTACACCTTC. Amino acid sequence: CASSFLGPDPESYGYTF.

The rearrangement joins TRBV5-1 to TRBJ2-5; 9 bases are a match to TRBD1. TRBJ2-7 explains the end of the DNA better; the J call may be wrong. In germline, CDR1 is SGHRS, CDR2 YFSETQ. The CDR3 consists of 14 residues. CDR3 DNA sequence: TGCGCCAGCAGCTTTACCGGGACAGGGAGCGAGCAGTACTTC. This encodes CASSFTGTGSEQYF.

This clonotype turned up a few times. The chain carries TRBV4-3 and TRBJ1-2; TRBD1 might be the D (5 bases). Germline lookup yields CDR1 LGHNA and CDR2 YSLEER. Trimming shortened V by 0 bases and J by 4 bases, and 15 bases separated the two germline ends. The CDR3 totals 16 residues. CDR3 amino acids: CASSQDLKGGGYGYTF. CDR3 coding DNA: TGCGCCAGCAGCCAAGACTTGAAAGGCGGGGGCTATGGCTACACCTTC.

This clonotype was detected many times. This sequence joins TRBV5-1 and TRBJ1-2; weak D call: TRBD1 (5 bases). This CDR3 spans 14 amino acids. The V gene's germline CDR1 is SGHRS and CDR2 YFSETQ. V lost 2 bases and J lost 8, with 16 bases in between. CDR3 bases: TGCGCCAGCAGCTTTGGGACGGACGTAGAAGGCTACACCTTC. Protein product: CASSFGTDVEGYTF. The whole variable domain, filled in from reference TRBV5-1 and TRBJ1-2, reads KAGVTQTPRYLIKTRGQQVTLSCSPISGHRSVSWYQQTPGQGLQFLFEYFSETQRNKGNFPGRFSGRQFSNSRSEMNVSTLELGDSALYLCASSFGTDVEGYTFGSGTRLTVV.

This clonotype occurred a few times. The gene calls are TRBV24-1 and TRBJ2-4; TRBD1 is a possible D gene (5 bases). The germline V gene has CDR1 KGHDR and CDR2 SFDVKD. V was trimmed by 2 bases and J by 3 bases, leaving 10 bases between them. The CDR3 consists of 15 residues. The CDR3 nucleotides read TGTGCCACCAGTGATTCTAGGGGAAGCAAAAACATTCAGTACTTC. Translation: CATSDSRGSKNIQYF.

On this clonotype: This may be a read error: a much more frequent sequence differs by one nucleotide. The J gene is TRBJ1-5, the V gene TRBV12-3 or TRBV12-4, with TRBD1 identical over 8 bases. Germline trimming cut 6 bases from V and 3 bases from J; bases unmatched to any gene: 7. This CDR3 is built from 15 residues. Here the CDR3 reads CASRVGTGHNQPQHF. CDR3 coding DNA: TGTGCCAGCAGGGTCGGGACAGGACACAATCAGCCCCAGCATTTT.

V is TRBV20-1 and J is TRBJ2-1; the match to TRBD2 covers 12 bases. Germline V gives CDR1 DFQATT, CDR2 SNEGSKA (reference sequence). Trimming took 5 bases from V and 10 from J; bases not matched to a gene: 6. CDR3 size: 13 residues. CDR3 sequence reads: CSASGLAGKEQFF. CDR3 nucleotide sequence: TGCAGTGCTTCAGGACTAGCGGGGAAGGAGCAGTTCTTC.

A note on this clonotype: The junction shows a germline mismatch at one end, possibly a read error. The rearrangement links TRBV6-5 to TRBJ1-5, with 11 bases identical to TRBD1. Germline loops: CDR1 MNHEY, CDR2 SVGAGI. The CDR3 extends over 15 amino acids. CDR3: CAGSRGTGGDQPQHF. CDR3 DNA sequence: TGTGCCGGCAGTAGGGGGACAGGGGGGGATCAGCCCCAGCATTTT.

This clonotype appeared many times. The V call is TRBV7-2, the J call TRBJ2-3; 9 bases are shared with TRBD1. Germline CDR1 reads SGHTA; CDR2 reads FQGNSA. Trimming removed 6 bases from V and 6 bases from J; junction bases left unmatched: 13. CDR3 size: 16 residues. The CDR3 here is CASRKEGTGPRDTQYF. CDR3 bases: TGTGCCAGCAGGAAGGAGGGGACAGGGCCTAGGGATACGCAGTATTTT.

This clonotype showed up many times. The chain employs TRBV7-9 and TRBJ2-7; tentative D call: TRBD1 (6 bases). Germline values: CDR1 SEHNR, CDR2 FQNEAQ (reference sequence). This CDR3 contains 13 residues. V lost 4 bases to trimming and J lost 4 bases, with 11 bases between them. The CDR3 spells CASSWGQAYEQYF. DNA of the CDR3: TGTGCCAGCAGCTGGGGGCAGGCATACGAGCAGTACTTC.

The count of this clonotype is one. A much larger clone differs from this one at a single base, so this may be a read error. V gene TRBV7-2 combines with J gene TRBJ1-4; maybe TRBD1 (5 bases). The V gene lost 5 bases and the J gene lost 3 bases, with 10 bases spanning the gap. Germline V lookup: CDR1 SGHTA, CDR2 FQGNSA. CDR3 length equals 14 residues. The CDR3 protein is CASSLQAANEKLFF. Written as DNA, the CDR3 is TGTGCCAGCAGCCTACAGGCAGCTAATGAAAAACTGTTTTTT.

This clonotype was recorded at least ten times. The gene calls are TRBV10-3 and TRBJ2-6; 10 nucleotides align to TRBD1. Unmatched junction bases numbered 7, after V lost 4 bases and J lost 4 bases. CDR1 is ENHRY, CDR2 SYGVKD, per germline. This CDR3 is 17 amino acids long. Here the CDR3 reads CAISVATGGSGANVLTF. CDR3 coding DNA: TGTGCCATCAGTGTCGCGACAGGGGGCTCGGGGGCCAACGTCCTGACTTTC.

This clonotype was counted only a few times. This rearrangement joins TRBV7-8 to TRBJ1-3; D is undetermined. V lost 7 bases and J 4 bases, leaving 14 bases between the germline ends. The CDR3 extends over 14 amino acids. The germline gives CDR1 SGHVS, CDR2 FQNEAQ. The CDR3 DNA reads as TGTGCCAGCAACCCTCGTGGGCCGGGAAACACCATATATTTT. Translating it yields CASNPRGPGNTIYF.

Only a few counts were recorded for this clonotype. The chain couples TRBV2 to TRBJ1-1, with TRBD1 matching over 9 bases. CDR1 is SNHLY and CDR2 is FYNNEI in the germline V gene. This CDR3 spans 17 amino acids. J was trimmed by 1 base and V by 5 bases; bases with no gene match: 11. CDR3 protein: CASSHPGQGGGNTEAFF. In DNA form, the CDR3 reads TGTGCCAGCAGTCACCCGGGACAGGGAGGGGGGAACACTGAAGCTTTCTTT. Combining the CDR3 with reference TRBV2 and TRBJ1-1 gives the whole variable domain EPEVTQTPSHQVTQMGQEVILRCVPISNHLYFYWYRQILGQKVEFLVSFYNNEISEKSEIFDDQFSVERPDGSNFTLKIRSTKLEDSAMYFCASSHPGQGGGNTEAFFGQGTRLTVV.

This clonotype was seen a handful of times. J is TRBJ2-7 and V is TRBV13; D unresolved. Looked up from germline, CDR1 is PRHDT and CDR2 is FYEKMQ (reference sequence). V lost 4 bases and J 2 bases, leaving 9 bases between the germline ends. This CDR3 spans 13 amino acids. The CDR3 nucleotides are TGTGCCAGCAGCTACCCGGCAACCTACGAGCAGTACTTC. Translating it yields CASSYPATYEQYF.

CDR3 residues: CASKTGSRPEGYTF. For the CDR3, the DNA is TGTGCCAGCAAAACAGGGAGTCGCCCCGAGGGCTACACCTTC. The genes are TRBV6-1 and TRBJ1-2; perhaps TRBD1 as D (6 bases). Germline CDR1 is MNHNS and CDR2 is SASEGT. This CDR3 has 14 amino acids. The V end was cut by 7 bases, the J end by 8 bases, with 20 bases between.

This clonotype came up a few times. A much more abundant neighbour one base away suggests this may be a read error. This chain joins TRBV7-2 and TRBJ1-2, with D uncertain. The germline V gene encodes CDR1 SGHTA and CDR2 FQGNSA. CDR3 length equals 13 residues. The germline V and J ends were trimmed by 1 base and 8 bases, with 11 bases remaining between them. CDR3 nucleotides: TGTGCCAGCAGCTTAGTACAGCGTAGCGGCTACACCTTC. This encodes CASSLVQRSGYTF.

The rearrangement uses TRBV12-3 or TRBV12-4 and TRBJ1-1; D call uncertain. V was shortened by 2 bases and J by 7 bases, with 11 bases between the two germline ends. The CDR3 length is 13 residues. The CDR3 loop reads CASSLRPEGEAFF. The CDR3 bases are TGTGCCAGCAGTTTAAGGCCGGAAGGTGAAGCTTTCTTT.

This clonotype was recorded once. The rearrangement uses TRBV7-2 and TRBJ2-7; D possibly corresponds to TRBD2 (5 bases). V lost 5 bases to trimming and J lost 0 bases, with 17 bases between them. The CDR3 has 16 residues. Germline V gene data show CDR1 as SGHTA and CDR2 as FQGNSA. This CDR3 reads CASSPERGLSSYEQYF. In DNA, the CDR3 is TGTGCCAGCAGCCCTGAGCGTGGACTTAGCTCCTACGAGCAGTACTTC.

This clonotype was observed many times. This chain uses TRBV20-1 with TRBJ2-1; possibly TRBD1 for D (7 bases). The CDR3 spans 14 residues. V lost 0 bases, J lost 8 bases, and 14 bases lay in between. CDR1 is DFQATT, CDR2 SNEGSKA, per germline (reference sequence). CDR3 residues: CSARDWRGRDEQFF. For the CDR3, the DNA is TGCAGTGCTAGAGATTGGAGGGGGCGGGATGAGCAGTTCTTC.